This entry lists 32 T cell receptor beta chains sequenced from one sample in a study of cytomegalovirus exposure and HLA in healthy donors. TCRdb's copy holds only in-frame clones and misses some; the assay was immunoSEQ multiplex PCR. The data hold 110,000 to 150,000 clones, with 94% observed a single time. The sequenced sample consisted of PBMCs. The receptors come from a man aged 18 to 35 in good health and CMV-seropositive.

The CDR3 sequence: CASSLGLAGSRGYEQYF. CDR3 in DNA: TGTGCCAGCAGCCTGGGACTAGCGGGATCTAGGGGCTACGAGCAGTACTTC. This chain connects TRBV11-2 to TRBJ2-7; 13 nucleotides agree with TRBD2. J lost 3 bases, V lost 5 bases, and 10 bases had no gene match. Germline V gene data show CDR1 as SGHAT and CDR2 as FQNNGV. CDR3 length: 17 residues.

As DNA, the CDR3 is TGCAGCGTTGTGGCGGGGGGCGAGGCAGATACGCAGTATTTT. It codes for CSVVAGGEADTQYF. This chain connects TRBV29-1 to TRBJ2-3, with 8 bases fitting TRBD2. CDR3 length: 14 amino acids. The germline V gene encodes CDR1 SQVTM and CDR2 ANQGSEA. V gave up 4 bases and J gave up 4 bases; unmatched junction bases: 7.

The chain carries TRBV6-1 and TRBJ2-7; TRBD1 agrees at 9 bases. V lost 5 bases, J lost 3 bases, and 8 bases stayed unmatched. This CDR3 spans 15 amino acids. In germline, CDR1 is MNHNS, CDR2 SASEGT. CDR3 sequence: CASSSPGTGIYEQYF. CDR3 DNA sequence: TGTGCCAGCAGTTCCCCCGGGACAGGGATCTACGAGCAGTACTTC.

The rearrangement uses TRBV6-6 and TRBJ1-3; 7 nucleotides match TRBD1. V dropped 7 bases and J dropped 0; count of bases not matched to a gene: 3. The CDR3 loop spans 14 amino acids. In germline, CDR1 is MNHNY, CDR2 SVGAGI (reference sequence). The CDR3 nucleotides are TGTGCCAGCACAACAGGGGACTCTGGAAACACCATATATTTT. This encodes CASTTGDSGNTIYF.

V usage is TRBV30 and J usage is TRBJ2-4; maybe TRBD1 (6 bases). V was shortened by 5 bases and J by 2 bases, with 10 bases between the two germline ends. There are 13 residues in the CDR3. CDR1 and CDR2 from the germline V gene are GTSNPN and SVGIG (reference sequence). CDR3 region: CAWGWGPKNIQYF. The DNA for the CDR3 is TGTGCCTGGGGATGGGGGCCCAAAAACATTCAGTACTTC. Complete variable domain (other parts from reference TRBV30 and TRBJ2-4): SQTIHQWPATLVQPVGSPLSLECTVEGTSNPNLYWYRQAAGRGLQLLFYSVGIGQISSEVPQNLSASRPQDRQFILSSKKLLLSDSGFYLCAWGWGPKNIQYFGAGTRLSVL.

The gene calls are TRBV28 and TRBJ2-5; D is unresolved. Germline V gives CDR1 MDHEN, CDR2 SYDVKM. This CDR3 has 15 amino acids. Trimming took 1 base from V and 1 from J, leaving 10 bases between them. CDR3 DNA: TGTGCCAGCAGTTTATTGGTACAGCCCCAAGAGACCCAGTACTTC. It codes for CASSLLVQPQETQYF.

The rearrangement joins TRBV28 to TRBJ1-4, with D perhaps TRBD1 (6 bases). Germline assignment: CDR1 MDHEN and CDR2 SYDVKM. V was pared by 5 bases and J by 8 bases, with 15 bases between. The CDR3 loop spans 14 amino acids. Here the CDR3 DNA reads TGTGCCAGCAGTCTCACAGGGACGAGCGAAAAACTGTTTTTT. Translating it yields CASSLTGTSEKLFF.

With respect to this clone: The sample contains more than one DNA sequence encoding this CDR3. The rearrangement links TRBV9 to TRBJ2-7; TRBD2 aligns across 10 bases. CDR3 length: 14 residues. Germline V gene sequence: CDR1 SGDLS, CDR2 YYNGEE. J gave up 4 bases and V 2 bases, and 3 bases lay outside the gene matches. The CDR3 bases are TGTGCCAGCAGCGTCGCTAGCGGGAGTTACGAGCAGTACTTC. This codes for CASSVASGSYEQYF.

The rearrangement joins TRBV18 to TRBJ2-4, with 7 bases lining up with TRBD1. V lost 2 bases, J lost 9 bases, and 10 bases stayed unmatched. Germline-derived CDR1 and CDR2 are KGHSH and LQKENI. The CDR3 is 15 amino acids. The chain's CDR3 is CASSPRSGGDGIQYF. The CDR3 bases are TGTGCCAGCTCACCAAGGTCAGGGGGAGATGGCATTCAGTACTTC.

The rearrangement joins TRBV30 to TRBJ2-7, with 10 positions matching TRBD2. V shed 5 bases, J shed 3 bases, and the junction held 7 bases outside the gene matches. The CDR3 spans 14 residues. Germline CDR1 reads GTSNPN; CDR2 reads SVGIG (reference sequence). The CDR3 bases are TGTGCCTGGGCCCCGGGACTAGCGTACTACGAGCAGTACTTC. Translated: CAWAPGLAYYEQYF.

The genes are TRBV14 and TRBJ2-2; TRBD1 agrees at 9 bases. V gave up 5 bases and J gave up 7 bases; unmatched junction bases: 2. Germline V CDR1 and CDR2: SGHDN, FVKESK. The CDR3 spans 13 residues. CDR3 sequence: CASSYRGLGELFF. Written as DNA, the CDR3 is TGTGCCAGCAGCTACAGGGGGCTCGGGGAGCTGTTTTTT.

The chain is built from TRBV5-1 and TRBJ2-5; D is unresolved. Germline loops: CDR1 SGHRS, CDR2 YFSETQ. Trimming took 1 base from V and 1 from J, leaving 5 bases between them. The CDR3 runs to 13 residues. CDR3 sequence reads: CASSLSVQETQYF. As DNA, the CDR3 is TGCGCCAGCAGCTTGTCAGTCCAAGAGACCCAGTACTTC.

V usage is TRBV9 and J usage is TRBJ1-1, with TRBD1 matching 8 bases. The germline V gene encodes CDR1 SGDLS and CDR2 YYNGEE. The V gene end was trimmed by 2 bases and the J gene end by 0 bases; junction bases not matched to a gene: 3. The CDR3 has 15 residues. The CDR3 DNA follows: TGTGCCAGCAGCGTCGGACAGGGAATGAACACTGAAGCTTTCTTT. Amino acids: CASSVGQGMNTEAFF.

V and J are TRBV11-2 and TRBJ2-7; 12 bases are shared with TRBD1. Germline CDR1 is SGHAT and CDR2 is FQNNGV. This CDR3 region has 15 residues. After removal of 4 bases from V and 5 bases from J, the junction contained 6 bases not matched to a gene. CDR3 residues: CASSSRDRGRHEQYF. For the CDR3, the DNA is TGTGCCAGCAGCTCCAGGGACAGGGGGCGTCACGAGCAGTACTTC.

The chain is built from TRBV27 and TRBJ1-1; possible D gene TRBD1, 5 bases. Trimming pared 2 bases from V and 1 base from J, leaving 11 bases between. The CDR3 has 15 amino acids. Looked up from germline, CDR1 is MNHEY and CDR2 is SMNVEV (reference sequence). The CDR3 sequence is CASSLEAGGNTEAFF. CDR3 in DNA: TGTGCCAGCAGTTTAGAGGCCGGGGGGAACACTGAAGCTTTCTTT.

This rearrangement joins TRBV7-8 to TRBJ1-1; 11 bases are shared with TRBD1. The CDR3 loop spans 15 amino acids. V gave up 3 bases and J gave up 4 bases; unmatched junction bases: 4. CDR1 is SGHVS, CDR2 FQNEAQ, per germline. The CDR3 loop is CASSFDGTGGTEAFF. In nucleotides, the CDR3 is TGTGCCAGCAGCTTTGACGGGACAGGGGGCACTGAAGCTTTCTTT.

J is TRBJ2-2 and V is TRBV10-3; D gene uncertain. The CDR3 runs to 14 residues. Trimming pared 4 bases from V and 0 bases from J, leaving 6 bases between. CDR1 and CDR2 (germline): ENHRY, SYGVKD. The CDR3 DNA is TGTGCCATCAGTGTTGGGCCGAACACCGGGGAGCTGTTTTTT. Translation gives CAISVGPNTGELFF.

The gene calls are TRBV2 and TRBJ2-1, with 9 nucleotides matching TRBD2. Germline V gene sequence: CDR1 SNHLY, CDR2 FYNNEI. The length of the CDR3 is 16 residues. The ends lost 0 bases at V and 9 bases at J; junction bases unmatched: 9. In DNA form, the CDR3 reads TGTGCCAGCAGTGAAGCGGTTCTAGCGGGGTATGGTGAGCAGTTCTTC. This translates into CASSEAVLAGYGEQFF.

V usage is TRBV10-3 and J usage is TRBJ2-5; D is ambiguous. The V and J ends lost 0 bases and 5 bases respectively, with 7 bases between them. The CDR3 totals 13 residues. Per the germline V gene, CDR1 is ENHRY and CDR2 is SYGVKD. The CDR3 region has the DNA TGTGCCATCAGTGAGTCGACTTGGGAGACCCAGTACTTC. Amino acid sequence: CAISESTWETQYF.

The rearrangement uses TRBV5-1 and TRBJ2-1; D is ambiguous. Germline CDR1 and CDR2: SGHRS and YFSETQ. V was trimmed by 0 bases and J by 2 bases, leaving 9 bases between them. The CDR3 is 15 residues long. CDR3 DNA: TGCGCCAGCAGCTTGGACCGAACAACCTACAATGAGCAGTTCTTC. Translating it yields CASSLDRTTYNEQFF.

The chain links TRBV4-1 to TRBJ2-2; the match to TRBD2 covers 7 bases. Germline V gene lookup returns CDR1 MGHRA and CDR2 YSYEKL. This CDR3 contains 15 residues. Losses at the gene ends were 4 bases for V and 1 base for J; bases not matched to a gene: 3. CDR3 loop: CASSRASGNTGELFF. Here the CDR3 DNA reads TGCGCCAGCAGCCGAGCTAGCGGGAACACCGGGGAGCTGTTTTTT.

The V gene is TRBV6-1, the J gene TRBJ2-1, with 11 bases aligning to TRBD2. J was trimmed by 4 bases and V by 8 bases; bases with no gene match: 4. The CDR3 is 14 amino acids. Germline values: CDR1 MNHNS, CDR2 SASEGT. CDR3 residues: CASCLAGGYNEQFF. The CDR3 coding sequence is TGTGCCAGCTGCTTAGCGGGAGGGTACAATGAGCAGTTCTTC.

The chain is built from TRBV28 and TRBJ1-4; TRBD1 might be the D (5 bases). The germline V gene has CDR1 MDHEN and CDR2 SYDVKM. The ends were cut back, 6 bases at V and 8 bases at J, with 19 bases in the middle. The CDR3 has 15 residues. CDR3: CASSLPAGLNEKLFF. The CDR3 DNA follows: TGTGCCAGCAGCCTTCCGGCAGGGCTTAACGAAAAACTGTTTTTT.

This clone has only one observation. The rearrangement joins TRBV6-5 to TRBJ2-1, with D unclear. The V gene's germline CDR1 is MNHEY and CDR2 SVGAGI. The CDR3 has 13 amino acids. The V gene lost 6 bases and the J gene lost 2 bases, with 8 bases spanning the gap. Here the CDR3 DNA reads TGTGCCAGCAGACCCCAGGCCTACAATGAGCAGTTCTTC. Protein: CASRPQAYNEQFF.

The chain recombines TRBV2 with TRBJ1-1; 9 bases line up with TRBD1. Losses at the gene ends were 5 bases for V and 4 bases for J; bases not matched to a gene: 2. The CDR3 length is 13 residues. CDR1 and CDR2 from the germline V gene are SNHLY and FYNNEI. The CDR3 coding sequence is TGTGCCAGCAGTAGACAGGGGGGCACTGAAGCTTTCTTT. Translation: CASSRQGGTEAFF.

V usage is TRBV18 and J usage is TRBJ2-1; D possibly corresponds to TRBD2 (5 bases). The V end lost 1 base, the J end lost 15 bases, and 13 bases lay between the germline ends. CDR3 length: 12 residues. Germline V gene lookup returns CDR1 KGHSH and CDR2 LQKENI. The chain's CDR3 is CASSPQLRETFF. CDR3 in DNA: TGTGCCAGCTCACCACAGTTAAGGGAGACGTTCTTC.

The chain carries TRBV7-9 and TRBJ2-5, with 9 bases identical to TRBD2. Germline CDR1 is SEHNR and CDR2 is FQNEAQ (reference sequence). The V and J ends lost 4 bases and 4 bases, in that order; junction bases with no gene match: 7. This CDR3 contains 15 residues. The CDR3 loop is CASSSRLAGAETQYF. The CDR3 DNA reads TGTGCCAGCAGCTCGAGGTTAGCGGGAGCAGAGACCCAGTACTTC.

This chain connects TRBV11-2 to TRBJ2-7, with 7 bases lining up with TRBD2. There are 14 residues in the CDR3. Germline trimming cut 5 bases from V and 7 bases from J; bases unmatched to any gene: 11. Germline CDR1 and CDR2: SGHAT and FQNNGV. The CDR3 bases are TGTGCCAGCAGCGCCCTTGGCGGGAGTGGTGAGCAGTACTTC. This translates into CASSALGGSGEQYF.

Remarks on this clone: The junction differs from germline at one of its ends, possibly a read error. The chain couples TRBV7-7 to TRBJ2-7; 8 nucleotides align to TRBD1. From germline, CDR1 is SSHAT and CDR2 FNYEAQ (reference sequence). This CDR3 region has 13 residues. The CDR3 coding sequence is TGTGCTAGCAGCCAGACAGGGGCCGGGGAGCAGTACTTC. This gives the protein CASSQTGAGEQYF. Supplemented by reference TRBV7-7 and TRBJ2-7, the full variable domain reads GAGVSQSPRYKVTKRGQDVTLRCDPISSHATLYWYQQALGQGPEFLTYFNYEAQPDKSGLPSDRFSAERPEGSISTLTIQRTEQRDSAMYRCASSQTGAGEQYFGPGTRLTVT.

The chain recombines TRBV7-9 with TRBJ2-7; D might be TRBD2 (6 bases). Germline CDR1 and CDR2: SEHNR and FQNEAQ (reference sequence). This CDR3 is 16 amino acids long. V dropped 5 bases and J dropped 4 bases, with 21 bases sitting between them. The CDR3 nucleotides are TGTGCCAGCAGCGTAGGTGTTGGGCTAGCGCGGTACGAGCAGTACTTC. This translates into CASSVGVGLARYEQYF.

This clone has only one observation. V and J are TRBV29-1 and TRBJ2-7; 8 nucleotides agree with TRBD2. Germline CDR1 SQVTM, CDR2 ANQGSEA. J lost 9 bases, V lost 4 bases, and 11 bases had no gene match. CDR3 size: 13 residues. CDR3 sequence (DNA): TGCAGCGTTGCCGGAGGAGCGGGAGTTGGGCAGTACTTC. This sequence encodes CSVAGGAGVGQYF.

The V call is TRBV5-6, the J call TRBJ2-5; TRBD2 aligns across 8 bases. This CDR3 is 15 amino acids long. The germline CDR1 and CDR2 sequences are SGHDT and YYEEEE. With V trimmed by 0 bases and J by 7 bases, 8 bases remained unmatched. The CDR3 DNA reads TGTGCCAGCAGCTTGGTGGGCGGCCGGGGGGGGACCCAGTACTTC. Protein sequence: CASSLVGGRGGTQYF.